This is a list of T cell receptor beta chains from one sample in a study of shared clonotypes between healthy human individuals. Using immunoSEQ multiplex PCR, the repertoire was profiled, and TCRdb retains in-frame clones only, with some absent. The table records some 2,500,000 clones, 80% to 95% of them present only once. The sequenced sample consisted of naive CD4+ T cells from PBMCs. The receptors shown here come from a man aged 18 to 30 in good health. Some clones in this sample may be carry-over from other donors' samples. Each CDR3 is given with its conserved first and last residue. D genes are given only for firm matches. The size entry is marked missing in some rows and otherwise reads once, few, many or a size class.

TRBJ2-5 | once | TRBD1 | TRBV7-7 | TGTGCCAGCAGCCCGGACAGGGTCGGGGAGACCCAGTACTTC | CASSPDRVGETQYF
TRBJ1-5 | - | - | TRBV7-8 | TGTGCCAGCAGCTTAGCGCCCAGGGATCAGCCCCAGCATTTT | CASSLAPRDQPQHF
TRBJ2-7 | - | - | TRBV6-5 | TGTGCCAGCAGTTACTCGTCTGGGCTGGGGGGCTACGAGCAGTACTTC | CASSYSSGLGGYEQYF
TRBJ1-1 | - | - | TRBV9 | TGTGCCAGCAGCGTAGTCGGGCGGGGTACTGAAGCTTTCTTT | CASSVVGRGTEAFF
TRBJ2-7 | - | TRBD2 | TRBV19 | TGTGCCAGTAGTATAGGACCGGGACTATCCTACGAGCAGTACTTC | CASSIGPGLSYEQYF
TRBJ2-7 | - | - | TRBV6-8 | TGTGCCAGCAGTTACTCGATGGGGTACAGAGCCTACGAGCAGTACTTC | CASSYSMGYRAYEQYF
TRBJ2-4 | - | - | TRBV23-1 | TGCGCCAGCAGTACCCCTTATGGGAGCATGCATGCCAAAAACATTCAGTACTTC | CASSTPYGSMHAKNIQYF
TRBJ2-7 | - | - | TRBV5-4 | TGTGCCAGCAGCTTGGGAGCTTCGATGGTATCGGCGAACTTC | CASSLGASMVSANF
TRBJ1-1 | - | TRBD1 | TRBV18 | TGTGCCAGCTCACCGCGAAGAACCGGGACAGGGGAGACTGAAGCTTTCTTT | CASSPRRTGTGETEAFF
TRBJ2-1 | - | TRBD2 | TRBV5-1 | TGCGCCAGCAGCGGGAAGACTAGCGGGGAACCCTACAATGAGCAGTTCTTC | CASSGKTSGEPYNEQFF
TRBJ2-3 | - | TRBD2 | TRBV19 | TGTGCCAGTAGTCCGGGACTAGCAGGAGATACGCAGTATTTT | CASSPGLAGDTQYF
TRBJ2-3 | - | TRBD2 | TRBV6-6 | TGTGCCAGCAGTTACTCGAGCCTAGCGGGAGGAGATACGCAGTATTTT | CASSYSSLAGGDTQYF
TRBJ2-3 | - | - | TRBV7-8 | TGTGCCAGCAGCTTAATCGTTACAGATACGCAGTATTTT | CASSLIVTDTQYF
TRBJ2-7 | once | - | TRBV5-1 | TGCGCCAGCAGCTGGGGGCTCTCCACCTACGAGCAGTACTTC | CASSWGLSTYEQYF
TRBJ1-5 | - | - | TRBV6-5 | TGTGCCAGCAGTCGGCGGAGTTCTAGCAATCAGCCCCAGCATTTT | CASSRRSSSNQPQHF
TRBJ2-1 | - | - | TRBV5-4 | TGTGCCAGCAGCTCCGCGTTAGATAATGGGCAGTTCTTC | CASSSALDNGQFF
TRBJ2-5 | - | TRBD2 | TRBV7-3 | TGTGCCAGCAGCACCCGCGGGGGGGAGACCCAGTACTTC | CASSTRGGETQYF
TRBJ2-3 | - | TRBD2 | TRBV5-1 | TGCGCCAGCAGCCCGACTAGCGAACACACAGATACGCAGTATTTT | CASSPTSEHTDTQYF
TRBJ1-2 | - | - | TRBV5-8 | TGTGCCAGCAGCTTGTTATTGCAGCCTAACTATGGCTACACCTTC | CASSLLLQPNYGYTF
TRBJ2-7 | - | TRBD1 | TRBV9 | TGTGCCAGCAGCCCGCCCGGACAGGCATGGAGGGAGCAGTACTTC | CASSPPGQAWREQYF
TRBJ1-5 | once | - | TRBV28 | TGTGCCAGCAGTTTGGGGGGGGACAATCAGCCCCAGCATTTT | CASSLGGDNQPQHF
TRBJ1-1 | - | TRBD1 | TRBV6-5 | TGTGCCAGCAGCTCACCGGGACAGGGGGCAGCTGAAGCTTTCTTT | CASSSPGQGAAEAFF
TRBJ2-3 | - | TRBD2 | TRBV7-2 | TGTGCCAGCAGCCCCGCCGGACTAGCGGTAGATACGCAGTATTTT | CASSPAGLAVDTQYF
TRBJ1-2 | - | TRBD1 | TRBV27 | TGTGCCAGCACTTCCACGGGACAGGGTCGTTCTTGGTATGGCTACACCTTC | CASTSTGQGRSWYGYTF
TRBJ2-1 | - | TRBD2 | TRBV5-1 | TGCGCCAGCAGCTCCCTAGCGGGAGCGCGCGATGAGCAGTTCTTC | CASSSLAGARDEQFF
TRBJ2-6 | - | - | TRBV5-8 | TGTGCCAGCAGCTTGGGGTCCAGGGCTGGGGCCAACGTCCTGACTTTC | CASSLGSRAGANVLTF
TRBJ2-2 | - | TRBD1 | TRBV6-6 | TGTGCCAACAGGGGGGCGATAAACACCGGGGAGCTGTCTTTT | CANRGAINTGELSF
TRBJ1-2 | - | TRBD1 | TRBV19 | TGTGCCAGTAGTATGATCGGGGACAGAACGGACTATGGCTACACCTTC | CASSMIGDRTDYGYTF
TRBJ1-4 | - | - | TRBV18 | TGTGCCAGCTCGCCTCGACAGGAGATTAATGAAAAACTGTTTTTT | CASSPRQEINEKLFF
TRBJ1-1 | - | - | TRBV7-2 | TGTGCCAGCAGCAGTCAAGGGGGTAGCACTGAAGCTTTCTTT | CASSSQGGSTEAFF
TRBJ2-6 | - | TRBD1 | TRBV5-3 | TGTGCCAGAAGCTTTCCCGGACAGGGGGGCTGTGGGGCCAACGTCCTGACTTTC | CARSFPGQGGCGANVLTF
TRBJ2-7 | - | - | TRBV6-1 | TGTGCCAGCACTCTCGGGCGGGCGTCCTACGAGCAGTACTTC | CASTLGRASYEQYF
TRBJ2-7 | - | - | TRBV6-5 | TGTGCCAGCAGTTTCAAGGTTACCGCGTACGAGCAGTACTTC | CASSFKVTAYEQYF
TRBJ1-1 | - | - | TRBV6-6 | TGTGCCAGCAGTACGGGATTGACCATCGGGAACACTGAAGCTTTCTTT | CASSTGLTIGNTEAFF
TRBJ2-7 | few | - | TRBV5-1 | TGCGCCAGCAGCTTGGCCGGGCGGTCAGGCTACGAGCAGTACTTC | CASSLAGRSGYEQYF
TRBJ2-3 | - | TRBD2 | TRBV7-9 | TGTGCCAGCAGCTTACCAGCGGGAGGTACAGATACGCAGTATTTT | CASSLPAGGTDTQYF
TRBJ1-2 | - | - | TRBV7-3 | TGTGCCAGCAGCTCTAACTACAGAGTAAAGACTAACTATGGCTACACCTTC | CASSSNYRVKTNYGYTF
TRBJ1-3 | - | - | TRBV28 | TGTGCCAGCAGTTCGGGACATATGGTCTCTGGAAACACCATATATTTT | CASSSGHMVSGNTIYF
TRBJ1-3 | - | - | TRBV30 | TGTGCCTGGAGTGTGACTACGGGAAGAGGAAACACCATATATTTT | CAWSVTTGRGNTIYF
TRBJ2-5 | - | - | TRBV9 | TGTGCCAGCAGCGCATCCCCCCGGGAGACCCAGTACTTC | CASSASPRETQYF
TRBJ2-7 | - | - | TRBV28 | TGTGCCAGCACCACGCACCAGATCTACGAGCAGTACTTC | CASTTHQIYEQYF
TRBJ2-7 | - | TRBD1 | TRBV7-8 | TGTGCCAGCAGCTTAGAGGGGGCTGTGCCCGAGCAGTACTTC | CASSLEGAVPEQYF
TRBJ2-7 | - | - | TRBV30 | TGTGCCTGGGCTGACGGAGGTAGCAGCTACGAGCAGTACTTC | CAWADGGSSYEQYF
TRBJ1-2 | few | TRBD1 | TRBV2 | TGTGCCAGCAGTTCGGACAGGGGCGGCTATGGCTACACCTTC | CASSSDRGGYGYTF
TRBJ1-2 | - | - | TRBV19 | TGTGCCAGTAGTTTGGGCCAGAACTATGGCTACACCTTC | CASSLGQNYGYTF
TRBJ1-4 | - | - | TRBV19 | TGTGCCAGTAGCGCCAGGGGTCGTAGTGAAAAACTGTTTTTT | CASSARGRSEKLFF
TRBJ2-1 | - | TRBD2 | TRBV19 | TGTGCCAGTAGTATGCCCCGGGACTACTACAATGAGCAGTTCTTC | CASSMPRDYYNEQFF
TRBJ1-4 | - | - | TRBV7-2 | TGTGCCAGCTCAGGCAGACTTGCAACTAATGAAAAACTGTTTTTT | CASSGRLATNEKLFF
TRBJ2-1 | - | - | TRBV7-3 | TGTGCCAGCAGCCCGTCGATTAAGGGGAATGAGCAGTTCTTC | CASSPSIKGNEQFF
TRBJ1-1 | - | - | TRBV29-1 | TGCAGCGTCCCCGGTGGGGGTGTGTACACTGAAGCTTTCTTT | CSVPGGGVYTEAFF
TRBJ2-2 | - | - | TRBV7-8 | TGTGCCAGCAGCCAAAGGGCCCTCCGGGCAGGGAACACCGGGGAGCTGTTTTTT | CASSQRALRAGNTGELFF
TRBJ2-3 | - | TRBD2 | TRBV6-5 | TGTGCCAGCACCCAAGCGGGGGATACGCAGTATTTT | CASTQAGDTQYF
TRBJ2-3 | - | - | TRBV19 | TGTGCCAGTAGTCAGACAGATACGCAGTATTTT | CASSQTDTQYF
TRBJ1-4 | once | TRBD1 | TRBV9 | TGTGCCAGCAGCCCCGAGAGAGGGGGCGCGGAGGTCTATTATGAAAAACTGTTTTTT | CASSPERGGAEVYYEKLFF
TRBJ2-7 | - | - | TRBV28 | TGTGCCAGCAGTTTGGGCAGCTTAGACGGGCAGTACTTC | CASSLGSLDGQYF